This T cell receptor beta chain was recorded in a study of T cell responses to AZD1222 COVID-19 vaccine (dated by TCRdb to about 2021). In the study overall: AZD1222 recipients given second doses at about 4 weeks or at about 12 weeks were pooled, since spike-specific TCR depth and breadth were not found to differ between the two schedules. Enrollment into the trials was organized by age into subgroups of 18-55, 56-69 and 70-plus years, and those subgroups contained roughly 160, 29 and 62 TCR-sequenced participants, respectively. TCR sequencing covered 233 trial participants: 207 given two doses of AZD1222 and 26 given two doses of MenACWY control vaccine.

The CDR3 regions of human TCRbeta chains were analyzed by immunosequencing. The authors processed their data as follows. TCRs in the repertoires were compared against a reference library of SARS-CoV-2-specific TCRs that had been generated with the MIRA antigen-specificity platform. Breadth was defined as the fraction of unique TCRs that were SARS-CoV-2-associated. Depth was defined as the fraction of total T cells that were SARS-CoV-2-associated. Using the MIRA data, each spike-specific TCR was mapped to the spike region that the TCR reacts to and placed in a CD4 or CD8 class. Log10-transformed breadth and depth values were compared by one-way ANOVA with Sidak's multiple comparisons tests. As stored in TCRdb, this immuneACCESS dataset retains in-frame rearrangements with V and J assigned. A fraction of the clones does not appear; measured against another copy, unresolved V genes explain less than half of the discrepancy, and the remainder lacks a known reason. V, J and clone size reflect that table, while D and trimming were determined from the DNA. The sample table lists 95,000 to 110,000 clones, over 70% of them with a count of one. 7% to 10% of the sample goes to the ten largest clones.

According to the germline V gene, CDR1 reads SGHTA and CDR2 reads FQGNSA. The germline V end is reduced by 4 bases and the J end by 1 base; junction bases left unmatched: 5. The cysteine opens and the phenylalanine closes a CDR3 of 15 amino acids. Only CDR3 DNA is held: 45 bases, read in frame from base 1. As concerns this clone: The clone's antigen remains unknown. No base quality information exists; no much larger clone differs at one position.

The time point label here, explained by the study, means: baseline before first vaccination. Samples from vaccinated people were obtained from the UK trials COV001 and COV002, which included a single-blind randomized controlled phase 2/3 trial of AZD1222 (ChAdOx1 nCoV-19) in healthy adults. For TCRbeta chain sequencing, PBMC samples from trial participants were taken at day 0 and at day 28 after the second dose. Results the study describes overall, beyond this receptor: The vaccine-associated CD4 TCRs covered the entire spike protein, and the dominant responses fell in regions 160-218 and 743-854. After two AZD1222 doses, both the breadth and the depth of spike-specific TCRs were significantly higher than at day 0 and than in MenACWY recipients. The 56-69-year group was small, and its depth increase did not reach significance, likely because of low power. Because no samples from the day 14 peak response were available, repertoires could be characterized only after the peak T cell response. Participants were mostly white British and included more females than males, and it was suggested by the authors that clonal diversity may have been underestimated. Nearly half of unique spike-specific TCRs reportedly recognized epitopes outside regions mutated in the B.1.351 and B.1.1.7 variants. Conclusions about previously exposed vaccinees are limited because only a handful of AZD1222 recipients were SARS-CoV-2 seropositive at baseline.

This clonotype was sampled from an adult in good health. The chain employs TRBV7-2 and TRBJ2-7, with 9 central nucleotides matching TRBD1. This specimen was peripheral blood, taken on day 0 of AZD1222 vaccination. DNA sequence: TGTGCCAGCAGCTACGGGACAGGGAAGTCCTACGAGCAGTACTTC. This sequence encodes CASSYGTGKSYEQYF.